Included here is one T cell receptor beta chain sequence, with context. Participants reported their clinical history, and cohort assignment relied on those reports. Those designated as exposed participants met a COVID-19 case within 2 weeks before study entry. TCRdb's copy holds only in-frame clones and misses some; the assay was immunoSEQ multiplex PCR. The sample yields about 430,000 clones, roughly 84% seen once. These data originate in a study of blood T cell repertoires in COVID-19. Sequences were obtained from PBMCs or T cells enriched from blood (not recorded which). The sequence came from a woman under 30 who had been exposed to COVID-19.

This chain's CDR3 is CASSIPPVLHGYTF. In DNA form, the CDR3 reads TGTGCCAGCAGTATCCCTCCAGTTCTGCATGGCTACACCTTC. The chain links TRBV28 to TRBJ1-2; no clear D. This CDR3 region has 14 residues. The V and J ends lost 5 bases and 6 bases respectively, with 16 bases between them. Germline-derived CDR1 and CDR2 are MDHEN and SYDVKM.